These 21 T cell receptor beta chains were all obtained from the same sample, sequenced in a study of Graves' ophthalmopathy and Graves' hyperthyroidism. RNA transcripts provided the template for amplifying TCR beta CDR3 regions. The authors performed first-round RT-PCR with HTBI primers and then a second-round multiplex PCR. TCRdb fed the multiplex PCR reads into MiXCR, producing one record per CDR3 protein. Among about 600,000 distinct CDR3 sequences listed, under 45% were seen once. What was sequenced was peripheral blood or thyroid tissue (not recorded which). These TCRs come from an adult man with Graves' hyperthyroidism.

The genes are TRBV20-1 and TRBJ1-5; 8 nucleotides line up with TRBD1. V shed 6 bases and J 7 bases; nucleotides not matched to a gene: 5. Germline V gene data show CDR1 as DFQATT and CDR2 as SNEGSKA (reference sequence). This CDR3 is 12 amino acids long. CDR3 DNA: TGCAGTGCGGGTTACAGGGGGCAGCCCCAGCATTTT. Its protein is CSAGYRGQPQHF.

This chain uses TRBV9 with TRBJ2-1; D is unclear. Per the germline V gene, CDR1 is SGDLS and CDR2 is YYNGEE. V lost 4 bases and J lost 6, with 11 bases in between. The CDR3 sequence is 13 residues long. The CDR3 sequence: CASSFTPGNEQFF. The CDR3 coding sequence is TGTGCCAGCAGCTTCACCCCGGGCAATGAGCAGTTCTTC.

At least ten counts were recorded for this clonotype. The CDR3 sequence is CSVVRAGGQNTGELFF. The CDR3, as DNA: TGCAGCGTTGTACGAGCGGGGGGACAAAACACCGGGGAGCTGTTTTTT. The J gene is TRBJ2-2, the V gene TRBV29-1, with 9 bases lining up with TRBD2. The CDR3 contains 16 residues. V was pared by 4 bases and J by 2 bases, with 8 bases of the junction left unmatched. Germline V gene data show CDR1 as SQVTM and CDR2 as ANQGSEA.

Details on this clonotype: Being one base from a much bigger clone, this may be a read error. The chain carries TRBV2 and TRBJ1-5; D is unresolved. This CDR3 has 14 residues. Germline CDR1 is SNHLY and CDR2 is FYNNEI. The CDR3 region has the DNA TGTGCCAGCAGTAGCCCGGGAAGCAATCAGCCCCGGCATTTT. It is translated as CASSSPGSNQPRHF.

This clonotype was picked up many times. CDR3 nucleotide sequence: TGTGCCAGTAGTATTCAGGGGGCAGGCACTGAAGCTTTCTTT. This codes for CASSIQGAGTEAFF. J is TRBJ1-1 and V is TRBV19; 8 bases match TRBD1. V lost 3 bases and J lost 4; bases outside the gene matches: 4. CDR1 and CDR2 (germline): LNHDA, SQIVND (reference sequence). The CDR3 is made up of 14 amino acids.

This clonotype was picked up many times. This chain links TRBV19 with TRBJ1-1; 8 bases line up with TRBD1. The CDR3 has 14 residues. The germline V gene has CDR1 LNHDA and CDR2 SQIVND (reference sequence). V trimming: 7 bases; J trimming: 6 bases; junction bases outside the gene matches: 10. Here the CDR3 reads CASTIGQGRAEAFF. For the CDR3, the DNA is TGTGCCAGTACCATTGGACAGGGTAGAGCTGAAGCTTTCTTT.

The DNA of the CDR3 is TGTGCCAGCAGTGTAGGCGGGGCCCAGTACTTC. It specifies CASSVGGAQYF. The chain employs TRBV2 and TRBJ2-5, with D maybe TRBD2 (6 bases). The CDR3 is 11 amino acids. The V and J ends lost 4 bases and 9 bases respectively, with 9 bases between them. The germline gives CDR1 SNHLY, CDR2 FYNNEI. Using reference TRBV2 and TRBJ2-5 for the parts outside the CDR3, the full variable domain is EPEVTQTPSHQVTQMGQEVILRCVPISNHLYFYWYRQILGQKVEFLVSFYNNEISEKSEIFDDQFSVERPDGSNFTLKIRSTKLEDSAMYFCASSVGGAQYFGPGTRLLVL.

This clonotype came up many times. CDR3 nucleotides: TGCAGTGCTAGAGTGCCTAGCGGGAGGGCCGGGGAGCTGTTTTTT. It specifies CSARVPSGRAGELFF. The genes are TRBV20-1 and TRBJ2-2; 12 bases match TRBD2. The trim removed 1 base at V and 6 bases at J, leaving 3 bases unmatched. The CDR3 spans 15 residues. Germline CDR1 DFQATT, CDR2 SNEGSKA (reference sequence).

A remark on this clonotype: Because it lacks the conserved phenylalanine or tryptophan at the end, this CDR3 is likely a read error. Because the CDR3's place on the DNA is in doubt, the DNA is left out and the CDR3 is given as listed by TCRdb. The gene calls are TRBV12-5 and TRBJ1-1; TRBD1, the D gene given by the table, was not confirmed from the DNA. The CDR3 spans 11 residues, counting both ends. Germline CDR1 LGHNT, CDR2 FRNRAP. The CDR3 sequence is CASGIPKGTTN.

This clonotype came up a few times. This chain joins TRBV2 and TRBJ1-6, with 7 bases matching TRBD1. Germline loops: CDR1 SNHLY, CDR2 FYNNEI. After removal of 4 bases from V and 7 bases from J, the junction contained 10 bases not matched to a gene. The CDR3 totals 16 residues. DNA for the CDR3: TGTGCCAGCAGTGTACAGGGGATTACGAGAAATTCACCCCTCCACTTT. Its protein is CASSVQGITRNSPLHF.

On this clonotype itself: Since the CDR3 does not end with the conserved phenylalanine or tryptophan, this likely comes from a read error. In nucleotides, the CDR3 is TGTGCCAGCAGTGAAAAGGCGGGGGCTTTCTCT. The encoded protein is CASSEKAGAFS. V usage is TRBV25-1 and J usage is TRBJ1-1; D ambiguous. Germline V lookup: CDR1 MGHDK, CDR2 SYGVNS. This CDR3 region has 11 residues. The V gene lost 2 bases and the J gene lost 11 bases, with 9 bases spanning the gap.

The chain uses TRBV9 and TRBJ2-7, with D unclear. V was pared by 1 base and J by 3 bases, with 8 bases between. Germline loops: CDR1 SGDLS, CDR2 YYNGEE. There are 13 residues in the CDR3. Here the CDR3 reads CASSVSYGYEQYF. The DNA for the CDR3 is TGTGCCAGCAGCGTATCGTACGGCTACGAGCAGTACTTC.

This clonotype has ten or more counts. V and J are TRBV5-6 and TRBJ1-6, with D possibly TRBD1 on 6 matching bases. Germline CDR1 reads SGHDT; CDR2 reads YYEEEE. Trimming cost V 6 bases and J 2 bases, with 9 bases left between them. The CDR3 covers 14 residues. The DNA for the CDR3 is TGTGCCAGCATCCGGGACACCTATAATTCACCCCTCCACTTT. This gives the protein CASIRDTYNSPLHF.

This clonotype was seen at least ten times. The chain uses TRBV29-1 and TRBJ2-2; no reliable D call. Germline assignment: CDR1 SQVTM and CDR2 ANQGSEA. The CDR3 is made up of 14 amino acids. Trimming shortened V by 3 bases and J by 0 bases, and 8 bases separated the two germline ends. The CDR3 spells CSVEWTANTGELFF. The DNA for the CDR3 is TGCAGCGTTGAGTGGACCGCGAACACCGGGGAGCTGTTTTTT.

This clonotype was recorded at least ten times. V is TRBV5-1 and J is TRBJ2-2, with TRBD2 identical over 9 bases. Germline V gene data show CDR1 as SGHRS and CDR2 as YFSETQ. Trimming at V came to 7 bases and at J to 5 bases, leaving 6 bases not matched to a gene. CDR3 size: 14 residues. The CDR3 region has the DNA TGCGCCAGCGGAGGACTAGCGTCGACCGGGGAGCTGTTTTTT. It translates to CASGGLASTGELFF.

V is TRBV7-2 and J is TRBJ1-3, with 10 nucleotides matching TRBD1. CDR1 and CDR2 (germline): SGHTA, FQGNSA. The junction had 4 bases not matched to a gene; V was cut back by 7 bases and J by 1 base. The CDR3 length is 15 residues. CDR3 nucleotide sequence: TGTGCCAGCACCCCGGGACAGGGGTCTGGAAACACCATATATTTT. Protein sequence: CASTPGQGSGNTIYF.

This clonotype showed up many times. The V call is TRBV20-1, the J call TRBJ1-2; no definite D call. From germline, CDR1 is DFQATT and CDR2 SNEGSKA (reference sequence). CDR3 length: 12 amino acids. Trimming removed 3 bases at V and 2 bases at J, with 7 bases between. The CDR3 reads CSASLVNYGYTF. In nucleotides, the CDR3 is TGCAGTGCTAGTTTGGTCAACTATGGCTACACCTTC.

V and J are TRBV7-6 and TRBJ2-7; tentatively, D is TRBD2 (6 bases). The better agreement between TRBJ2-1 and the DNA end casts doubt on the J call. The CDR3 has 14 amino acids. Germline V gene data show CDR1 as SGHVS and CDR2 as FNYEAQ. CDR3 region: CASSPMGGIPEQFF. CDR3 DNA sequence: TGTGCCAGCAGCCCCATGGGAGGCATTCCGGAGCAGTTCTTC.

This chain joins TRBV2 and TRBJ1-4, with 14 bases fitting TRBD2. The end of the DNA fits TRBJ2-3 better, so the J call may be wrong. The CDR3 runs to 13 residues. Germline loops: CDR1 SNHLY, CDR2 FYNNEI. The CDR3 spells CAVGTSGGDTQYF. CDR3 sequence (DNA): TGTGCGGTCGGGACTAGCGGGGGAGATACGCAGTATTTT.

This clonotype was observed many times. This chain links TRBV7-6 with TRBJ1-5; D not resolved. Germline V CDR1 and CDR2: SGHVS, FNYEAQ. Deletions cut 5 bases from V and 9 bases from J, with 17 bases between. The CDR3 is 14 amino acids. The DNA of the CDR3 is TGTGCCAGCAGCCCCGGACCGGCTGAGTGGCCCCAGCATTTT. Residues: CASSPGPAEWPQHF.

This clonotype was found many times. The J gene is TRBJ2-7, the V gene TRBV3-1, with D tentatively TRBD1 (5 bases). V was trimmed by 4 bases and J by 5 bases, leaving 12 bases between them. Germline V gene sequence: CDR1 LGHDT, CDR2 YNNKEL (reference sequence). This CDR3 has 13 residues. The CDR3 loop reads CASSPEQGDEQYF. CDR3 sequence (DNA): TGTGCCAGCAGCCCTGAGCAGGGTGACGAGCAGTACTTC.